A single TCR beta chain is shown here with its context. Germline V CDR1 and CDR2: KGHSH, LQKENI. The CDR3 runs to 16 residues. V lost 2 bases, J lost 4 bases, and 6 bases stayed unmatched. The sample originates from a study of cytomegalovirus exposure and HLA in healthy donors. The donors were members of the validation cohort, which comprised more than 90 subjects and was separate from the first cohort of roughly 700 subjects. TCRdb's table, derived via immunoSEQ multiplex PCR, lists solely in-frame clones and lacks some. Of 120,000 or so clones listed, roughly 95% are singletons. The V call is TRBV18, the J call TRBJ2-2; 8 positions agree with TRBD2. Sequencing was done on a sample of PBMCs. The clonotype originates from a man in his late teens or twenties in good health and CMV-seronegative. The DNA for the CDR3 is TGTGCCAGCTCACCAGAGGGGCTAGCGGGCACCGGGGAGCTGTTTTTT. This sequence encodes CASSPEGLAGTGELFF.